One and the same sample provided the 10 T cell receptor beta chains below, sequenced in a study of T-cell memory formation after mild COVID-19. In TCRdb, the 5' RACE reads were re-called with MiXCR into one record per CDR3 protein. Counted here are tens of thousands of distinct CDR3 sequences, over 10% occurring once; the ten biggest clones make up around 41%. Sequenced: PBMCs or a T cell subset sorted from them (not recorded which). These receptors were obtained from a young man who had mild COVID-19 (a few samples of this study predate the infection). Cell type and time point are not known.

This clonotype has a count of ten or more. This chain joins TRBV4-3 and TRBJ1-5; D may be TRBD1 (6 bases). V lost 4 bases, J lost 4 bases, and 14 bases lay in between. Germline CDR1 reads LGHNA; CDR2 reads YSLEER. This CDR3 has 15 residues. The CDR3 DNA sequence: TGCGCCAGCAGCCCTGGAAACAGGGCAAATCAGCCCCAGCATTTT. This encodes CASSPGNRANQPQHF.

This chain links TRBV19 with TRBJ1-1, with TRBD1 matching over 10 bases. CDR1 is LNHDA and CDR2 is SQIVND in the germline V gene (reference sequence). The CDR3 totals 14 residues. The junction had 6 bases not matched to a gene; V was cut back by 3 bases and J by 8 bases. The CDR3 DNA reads TGTGCCAGTAGTATCGGAGGACAGGGGGGCGAAGCTTTCTTT. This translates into CASSIGGQGGEAFF.

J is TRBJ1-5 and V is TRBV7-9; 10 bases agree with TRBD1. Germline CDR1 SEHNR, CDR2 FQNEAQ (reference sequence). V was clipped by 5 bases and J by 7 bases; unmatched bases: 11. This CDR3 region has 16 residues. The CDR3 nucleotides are TGTGCCAGCAGCGATTACCGGGACAGGGGCGTCCAGCCCCAGCATTTT. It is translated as CASSDYRDRGVQPQHF.

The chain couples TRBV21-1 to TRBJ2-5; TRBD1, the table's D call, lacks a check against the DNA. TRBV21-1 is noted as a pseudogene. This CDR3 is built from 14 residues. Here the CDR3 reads CASNTGTNQETQYF. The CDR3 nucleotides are TGTGCCAGCAACACCGGGACAAATCAAGAGACCCAGTACTTC.

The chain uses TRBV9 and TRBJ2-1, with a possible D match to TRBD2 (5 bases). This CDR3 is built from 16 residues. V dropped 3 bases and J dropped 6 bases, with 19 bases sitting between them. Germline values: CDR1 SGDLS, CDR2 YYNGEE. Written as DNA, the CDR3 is TGTGCCAGCAGCGAGCCCCGCCGGGGTGAGGGCAATGAGCAGTTCTTC. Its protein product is CASSEPRRGEGNEQFF.

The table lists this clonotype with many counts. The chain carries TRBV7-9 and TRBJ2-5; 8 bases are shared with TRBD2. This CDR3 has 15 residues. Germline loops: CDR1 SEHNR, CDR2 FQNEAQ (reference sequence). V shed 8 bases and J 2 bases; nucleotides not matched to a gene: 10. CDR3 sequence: CASGLRGGFQETQYF. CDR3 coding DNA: TGTGCCAGCGGCCTCCGCGGGGGGTTTCAAGAGACCCAGTACTTC.

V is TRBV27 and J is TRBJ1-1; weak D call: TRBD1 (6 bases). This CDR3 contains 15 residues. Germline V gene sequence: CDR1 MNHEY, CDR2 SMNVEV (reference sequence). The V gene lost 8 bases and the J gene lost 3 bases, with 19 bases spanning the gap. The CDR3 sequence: CASSGALPFDTEAFF. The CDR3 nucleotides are TGTGCCAGCTCGGGGGCTCTCCCTTTTGACACTGAAGCTTTCTTT.

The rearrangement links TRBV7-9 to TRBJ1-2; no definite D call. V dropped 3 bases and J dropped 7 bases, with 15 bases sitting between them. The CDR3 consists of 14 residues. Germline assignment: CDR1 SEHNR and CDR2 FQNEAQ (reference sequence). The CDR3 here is CASSFADLYPGYTF. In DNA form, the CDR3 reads TGTGCCAGCAGCTTTGCAGATTTATATCCTGGCTACACCTTC.

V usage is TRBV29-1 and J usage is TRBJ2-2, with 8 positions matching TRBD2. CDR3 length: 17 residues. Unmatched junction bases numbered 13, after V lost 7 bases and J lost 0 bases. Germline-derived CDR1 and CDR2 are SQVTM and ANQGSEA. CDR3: CSANSGDHPANTGELFF. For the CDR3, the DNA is TGCAGCGCTAATAGCGGGGACCATCCCGCGAACACCGGGGAGCTGTTTTTT.

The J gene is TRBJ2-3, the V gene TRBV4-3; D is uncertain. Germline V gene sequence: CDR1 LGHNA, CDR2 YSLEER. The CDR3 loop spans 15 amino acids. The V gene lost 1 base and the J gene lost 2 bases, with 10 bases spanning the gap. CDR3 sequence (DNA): TGCGCCAGCAGCCAAGGTGTCTCGTCCACAGATACGCAGTATTTT. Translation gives CASSQGVSSTDTQYF.